The 17 T cell receptor beta chains below all came from one sample that was sequenced in a study of CD8 T cells in ankylosing spondylitis. Each CDR3 protein gets one entry after TCRdb re-called the 5' RACE reads with MiXCR. This sample has some 130,000 distinct CDR3 sequences, with 6% to 8.5% found just once. Material: blood, either unsorted or a sorted T cell fraction (not recorded which). These receptors all come from a female donor with ankylosing spondylitis or in good health (not recorded which).

This clonotype occurred many times. The chain carries TRBV7-6 and TRBJ1-5; perhaps TRBD1 as D (5 bases). In germline, CDR1 is SGHVS, CDR2 FNYEAQ. Trimming left V 6 bases short and J 1 base short, with 13 bases between. The CDR3 runs to 15 residues. CDR3 protein: CASSAGGASNQPQHF. The CDR3 DNA sequence: TGTGCCAGCAGTGCAGGCGGGGCGAGCAATCAGCCCCAGCATTTT.

This clonotype was found many times. The rearrangement joins TRBV5-1 to TRBJ1-2; D remains ambiguous. The CDR3 is made up of 13 amino acids. Germline values: CDR1 SGHRS, CDR2 YFSETQ. Trimming took 0 bases from V and 5 from J, leaving 8 bases between them. The CDR3 loop reads CASSLGGSYGYTF. The CDR3 DNA reads as TGCGCCAGCAGCTTGGGGGGATCGTATGGCTACACCTTC.

Ten or more counts support this clonotype. The chain employs TRBV12-3 or TRBV12-4 and TRBJ2-3, with 8 bases fitting TRBD2. J lost 5 bases, V lost 5 bases, and 6 bases had no gene match. The CDR3 totals 14 residues. The CDR3 nucleotides read TGTGCCAGCAGTCCCGGGACTAGGGGAGATACGCAGTATTTT. Protein: CASSPGTRGDTQYF.

This clonotype has at least ten counts. The V gene is TRBV7-8, the J gene TRBJ2-6; D is uncertain. Germline CDR1 reads SGHVS; CDR2 reads FQNEAQ. This CDR3 is 19 amino acids long. V was shortened by 1 base and J by 0 bases, with 16 bases between the two germline ends. The CDR3 sequence is CASSLDRIGRTSGANVLTF. CDR3 in DNA: TGTGCCAGCAGCTTAGATAGGATCGGCAGGACCTCTGGGGCCAACGTCCTGACTTTC.

This clonotype has just a few counts. J is TRBJ2-1 and V is TRBV11-2, with 10 bases lining up with TRBD1. Germline loops: CDR1 SGHAT, CDR2 FQNNGV. The length of the CDR3 is 16 residues. V lost 2 bases and J lost 2; bases outside the gene matches: 3. The CDR3 here is CASSLLGTGAYNEQFF. CDR3 nucleotide sequence: TGTGCCAGCAGCTTATTGGGGACAGGGGCCTACAATGAGCAGTTCTTC.

This clonotype appeared many times. The chain uses TRBV16 and TRBJ2-7; the match to TRBD2 covers 9 bases. Germline CDR1 reads KGHSY; CDR2 reads FQNENV. The CDR3 contains 17 residues. The V gene end was trimmed by 4 bases and the J gene end by 0 bases; junction bases not matched to a gene: 10. The CDR3 nucleotides are TGTGCCAGCAGCCCCCAGCCTAGCGGGGAGAACTCCTACGAGCAGTACTTC. Translated, it gives CASSPQPSGENSYEQYF.

This clonotype was observed at least ten times. The chain employs TRBV7-2 and TRBJ1-1; no clear D gene. The CDR3 is 12 amino acids. V lost 1 base and J lost 8, with 8 bases in between. In germline, CDR1 is SGHTA, CDR2 FQGNSA. The CDR3 sequence is CASSLDLGEAFF. The CDR3 DNA is TGTGCCAGCAGCTTAGACTTAGGGGAAGCTTTCTTT.

This clonotype was counted at least ten times. The chain employs TRBV20-1 and TRBJ1-1; D unclear. Trimming took 5 bases from V and 2 from J, leaving 9 bases between them. The CDR3 covers 12 residues. Germline CDR1 is DFQATT and CDR2 is SNEGSKA (reference sequence). The CDR3 loop is CSAAGSNTEAFF. CDR3 DNA: TGCAGTGCTGCCGGGTCCAACACTGAAGCTTTCTTT.

This clonotype was seen repeatedly, ten times or more. This chain links TRBV5-1 with TRBJ2-3, with D tentatively TRBD2 (5 bases). Trimming stripped 0 bases from V and 4 bases from J, with 12 bases between. The germline V gene encodes CDR1 SGHRS and CDR2 YFSETQ. This CDR3 contains 15 residues. CDR3 in amino acids: CASSLAGKAPDTQYF. The CDR3 DNA is TGCGCCAGCAGCTTGGCCGGGAAGGCCCCAGATACGCAGTATTTT.

This clonotype has ten or more counts. The chain is built from TRBV5-1 and TRBJ1-5; tentatively, D is TRBD1 (5 bases). Germline V gives CDR1 SGHRS, CDR2 YFSETQ. V lost 0 bases and J 2 bases, leaving 6 bases between the germline ends. The CDR3 covers 14 residues. CDR3 residues: CASSLGGGNQPQHF. The CDR3 nucleotides are TGCGCCAGCAGCTTGGGAGGGGGCAATCAGCCCCAGCATTTT.

This chain connects TRBV11-2 to TRBJ2-3, with TRBD2 matching 11 bases. The germline V gene encodes CDR1 SGHAT and CDR2 FQNNGV. There are 18 residues in the CDR3. Germline trimming cut 1 base from V and 2 bases from J; bases unmatched to any gene: 8. The CDR3 loop reads CASSLVEISGGATDTQYF. The CDR3 coding sequence is TGTGCCAGCAGCTTAGTGGAGATTAGCGGGGGGGCCACAGATACGCAGTATTTT.

This clonotype appeared many times. V gene TRBV7-8 combines with J gene TRBJ1-2; D uncertain. Germline V gene sequence: CDR1 SGHVS, CDR2 FQNEAQ. Trimming took off 0 bases at V and 5 bases at J, with 10 bases between the two ends. The CDR3 length is 14 residues. CDR3 DNA sequence: TGTGCCAGCAGCTTAGCGAGGAGGAGTTATGGCTACACCTTC. This translates into CASSLARRSYGYTF.

The table lists this clonotype with many counts. The V call is TRBV29-1, the J call TRBJ1-2, with unresolved D. Germline CDR1 is SQVTM and CDR2 is ANQGSEA. The length of the CDR3 is 14 residues. The V end lost 0 bases, the J end lost 5 bases, and 13 bases lay between the germline ends. CDR3 sequence: CSVEDRTVSYGYTF. CDR3 nucleotide sequence: TGCAGCGTTGAAGATAGGACCGTTAGTTATGGCTACACCTTC.

This clonotype was seen many times. V and J are TRBV3-1 and TRBJ2-1, with TRBD2 identical over 8 bases. The germline V gene has CDR1 LGHDT and CDR2 YNNKEL (reference sequence). The CDR3 spans 14 residues. Germline trimming cut 6 bases from V and 2 bases from J; bases unmatched to any gene: 3. CDR3 amino acids: CASRRRGAYNEQFF. The DNA of the CDR3 is TGTGCCAGCAGGAGGCGGGGGGCCTACAATGAGCAGTTCTTC.

This sequence joins TRBV6-1 and TRBJ2-6; a weak D match, TRBD2 (5 bases). There are 16 residues in the CDR3. The germline V gene encodes CDR1 MNHNS and CDR2 SASEGT. V dropped 6 bases and J dropped 0 bases, with 12 bases sitting between them. CDR3 amino acids: CASSREGSSGANVLTF. CDR3 bases: TGTGCCAGCAGCCGCGAGGGTAGCTCTGGGGCCAACGTCCTGACTTTC.

The V and J genes are TRBV5-6 and TRBJ1-2; D not certain. CDR1 and CDR2 (germline): SGHDT, YYEEEE. V shed 3 bases and J shed 2 bases, with 11 bases lying between them. The CDR3 has 14 residues. CDR3 coding DNA: TGTGCCAGCAGCTCCCACGCGGGGAACTATGGCTACACCTTC. As protein: CASSSHAGNYGYTF.

In its sample, this clonotype was seen many times. CDR3 DNA: TGTGCCATCAGTGAGTCGGGGGGGCACGGCAATCAGCCCCAGCATTTT. Translation: CAISESGGHGNQPQHF. The chain carries TRBV10-3 and TRBJ1-5, with a possible D match to TRBD1 (6 bases). The ends were cut back, 0 bases at V and 2 bases at J, with 11 bases in the middle. Germline V gives CDR1 ENHRY, CDR2 SYGVKD. The length of the CDR3 is 16 residues.